Presented here are 16 T cell receptor beta chains from one specimen sequenced in a study of response to subunit inactivated influenza vaccine. TCRdb passed the RT-PCR reads through MiXCR, listing each CDR3 protein once. The sample holds roughly 460,000 distinct CDR3 sequences, 10% to 11% seen once. The sample here was PBMCs from blood, taken roughly 46 days after vaccination. Source of these receptors: a man aged 45-65 years who received an inactivated influenza vaccine.

J is TRBJ2-5 and V is TRBV5-1; 10 bases align to TRBD2. V was clipped by 1 base and J by 4 bases; unmatched bases: 7. This CDR3 comprises 16 residues. The germline gives CDR1 SGHRS, CDR2 YFSETQ. In DNA, the CDR3 is TGCGCCAGCAGCTTGTCTAGCGGGAGTCGTGGAGAGACCCAGTACTTC. It is translated as CASSLSSGSRGETQYF. Drawing the rest from reference TRBV5-1 and TRBJ2-5, the complete variable domain is KAGVTQTPRYLIKTRGQQVTLSCSPISGHRSVSWYQQTPGQGLQFLFEYFSETQRNKGNFPGRFSGRQFSNSRSEMNVSTLELGDSALYLCASSLSSGSRGETQYFGPGTRLLVL.

This clonotype was observed a handful of times. The chain carries TRBV5-1 and TRBJ1-1; D perhaps matches TRBD1 (5 bases). V was cut by 0 bases and J by 0 bases, with 9 bases left in between. The CDR3 is made up of 15 amino acids. Germline CDR1 reads SGHRS; CDR2 reads YFSETQ. CDR3 sequence reads: CASSLGYRMNTEAFF. CDR3 coding DNA: TGCGCCAGCAGCTTGGGATACAGGATGAACACTGAAGCTTTCTTT.

V usage is TRBV28 and J usage is TRBJ2-7; 11 bases agree with TRBD2. The CDR3 has 15 residues. Germline loops: CDR1 MDHEN, CDR2 SYDVKM. The ends lost 8 bases at V and 7 bases at J; junction bases unmatched: 13. DNA of the CDR3: TGTGCCAGCGGGATCATAGCGGGAGGGCCCTTTGAGCAGTACTTC. Amino acid sequence: CASGIIAGGPFEQYF.

This clonotype was counted ten times or more. J is TRBJ2-7 and V is TRBV20-1; D call uncertain. Germline values: CDR1 DFQATT, CDR2 SNEGSKA (reference sequence). V was trimmed by 3 bases and J by 7 bases, leaving 10 bases between them. The CDR3 covers 11 residues. This chain's CDR3 is CSARIRVEQYF. In DNA, the CDR3 is TGCAGTGCTAGGATCCGGGTGGAGCAGTACTTC.

This clonotype has more than one count but fewer than ten. CDR3: CASGIRPPNTGELFF. The CDR3 region has the DNA TGCGCCAGCGGGATTCGACCGCCGAACACCGGGGAGCTGTTTTTT. The V and J genes are TRBV5-1 and TRBJ2-2; D gene uncertain. Germline V gives CDR1 SGHRS, CDR2 YFSETQ. This CDR3 is built from 15 residues. V was clipped by 7 bases and J by 0 bases, with 13 bases between them. Variable domain in full (rest from reference TRBV5-1 and TRBJ2-2): KAGVTQTPRYLIKTRGQQVTLSCSPISGHRSVSWYQQTPGQGLQFLFEYFSETQRNKGNFPGRFSGRQFSNSRSEMNVSTLELGDSALYLCASGIRPPNTGELFFGEGSRLTVL.

The table lists this clonotype with a few counts. The V gene is TRBV12-3 or TRBV12-4, the J gene TRBJ1-2; the D is unclear. The CDR3 runs 16 residues. Trimming pared 0 bases from V and 6 bases from J, leaving 17 bases between. DNA of the CDR3: TGTGCCAGCAGTTTAGCGCGTGTAGAGGGAGGGAATGGCTACACCTTC. Encoded protein: CASSLARVEGGNGYTF.

CDR3 in amino acids: CASSFKRGGFDTQYF. CDR3 DNA: TGTGCCAGCAGCTTCAAGCGGGGGGGCTTCGATACGCAGTATTTT. This chain joins TRBV11-2 and TRBJ2-3, with 10 bases identical to TRBD2. The CDR3 contains 15 residues. The V and J ends lost 3 bases and 6 bases, in that order; junction bases with no gene match: 6. Germline assignment: CDR1 SGHAT and CDR2 FQNNGV.

The sample holds many counts of this clonotype. The chain uses TRBV12-3 or TRBV12-4 and TRBJ2-1; TRBD1 matches at 9 bases. V lost 7 bases to trimming and J lost 8 bases; unmatched junction nucleotides: 12. The CDR3 runs 15 residues. CDR3 sequence reads: CASTGPGQGVHEQFF. The CDR3 DNA reads as TGTGCCAGCACCGGACCGGGACAGGGTGTCCATGAGCAGTTCTTC.

This clonotype turned up a few times. The chain employs TRBV6-2 or TRBV6-3 and TRBJ2-7; D unclear. The CDR3 extends over 14 amino acids. V lost 2 bases, J lost 2 bases, and 10 bases lay in between. Per germline, CDR1 MNHEY and CDR2 SVGEGT. CDR3 loop: CASSYAVTAYEQYF. CDR3 nucleotides: TGTGCCAGCAGTTACGCGGTAACGGCCTACGAGCAGTACTTC.

This clonotype showed up just a few times. The chain links TRBV7-9 to TRBJ1-6; D gene unclear. Trimming cost V 5 bases and J 7 bases, with 12 bases left between them. CDR1 is SEHNR and CDR2 is FQNEAQ in the germline V gene (reference sequence). This CDR3 is built from 14 residues. The CDR3 DNA reads TGTGCCAGCAGCCCGGGTCTTACGAATTCACCCCTCCACTTT. Translating gives CASSPGLTNSPLHF.

This clonotype has a single count. V is TRBV3-1 and J is TRBJ2-1, with a tentative D call TRBD1 (5 bases). The CDR3 runs to 15 residues. V lost 4 bases to trimming and J lost 4 bases, with 14 bases between them. Germline lookup yields CDR1 LGHDT and CDR2 YNNKEL (reference sequence). The CDR3 spells CASSRKGMGYNEQFF. CDR3 DNA sequence: TGTGCCAGCAGCCGGAAGGGGATGGGGTACAATGAGCAGTTCTTC.

This clonotype was found many times. This chain uses TRBV7-2 with TRBJ2-7, with D tentatively TRBD1 (5 bases). The germline V and J ends were trimmed by 5 bases and 0 bases, with 14 bases remaining between them. The CDR3 length is 15 residues. Germline-derived CDR1 and CDR2 are SGHTA and FQGNSA. The CDR3 DNA is TGTGCCAGCAGCACCATGACAGTAAGCTCCTACGAGCAGTACTTC. It translates to CASSTMTVSSYEQYF.

J is TRBJ2-4 and V is TRBV7-2; maybe TRBD1 (6 bases). The CDR3 runs to 15 residues. Per the germline V gene, CDR1 is SGHTA and CDR2 is FQGNSA. V was pared by 5 bases and J by 6 bases, with 17 bases between. DNA for the CDR3: TGTGCCAGCAGCAACTCAGGGGTGGCGCGAAACATTCAGTACTTC. Protein sequence: CASSNSGVARNIQYF.

This clonotype was seen repeatedly, ten times or more. The chain has TRBV12-3 or TRBV12-4 and TRBJ2-3, with a tentative D call TRBD2 (6 bases). V lost 7 bases to trimming and J lost 3 bases, with 11 bases between them. CDR3 size: 13 residues. CDR3 DNA: TGTGCCAGCACCGGGGGAATGACAGATACGCAGTATTTT. Its protein product is CASTGGMTDTQYF.

The chain couples TRBV7-2 to TRBJ2-1, with 7 bases aligning to TRBD1. V shed 3 bases, J shed 4 bases, and the junction held 9 bases outside the gene matches. CDR1 SGHTA and CDR2 FQGNSA come from the germline V gene. The CDR3 sequence is 16 residues long. This CDR3 reads CASSFGTARIYNEQFF. In DNA form, the CDR3 reads TGTGCCAGCAGCTTTGGGACAGCTAGAATTTACAATGAGCAGTTCTTC.

The sample holds a few counts of this clonotype. The chain carries TRBV20-1 and TRBJ2-7; D tentatively fits TRBD1 or TRBD2 (5 bases each). CDR3 length equals 16 residues. The germline V and J ends were trimmed by 5 bases and 3 bases, with 23 bases remaining between them. Germline lookup yields CDR1 DFQATT and CDR2 SNEGSKA (reference sequence). The CDR3 sequence: CSASGTMGISDYEQYF. The CDR3 bases are TGCAGTGCTTCCGGGACCATGGGAATCTCGGACTACGAGCAGTACTTC.